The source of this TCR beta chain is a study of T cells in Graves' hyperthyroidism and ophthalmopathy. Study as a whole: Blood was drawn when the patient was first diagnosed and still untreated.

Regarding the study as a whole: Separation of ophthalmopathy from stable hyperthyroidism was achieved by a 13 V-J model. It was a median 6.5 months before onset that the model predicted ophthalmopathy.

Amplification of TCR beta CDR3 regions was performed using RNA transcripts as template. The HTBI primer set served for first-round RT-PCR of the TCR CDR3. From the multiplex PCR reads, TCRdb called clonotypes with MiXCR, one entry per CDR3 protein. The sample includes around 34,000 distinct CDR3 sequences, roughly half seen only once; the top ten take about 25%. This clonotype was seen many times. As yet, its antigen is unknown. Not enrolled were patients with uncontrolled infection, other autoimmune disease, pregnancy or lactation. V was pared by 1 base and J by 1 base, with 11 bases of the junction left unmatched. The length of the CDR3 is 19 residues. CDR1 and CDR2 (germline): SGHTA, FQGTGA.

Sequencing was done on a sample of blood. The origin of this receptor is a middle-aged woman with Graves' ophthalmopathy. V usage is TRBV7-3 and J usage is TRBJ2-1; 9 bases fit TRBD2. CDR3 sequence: CASSLMGGGASRSYNEQFF. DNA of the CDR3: TGTGCCAGCAGCTTAATGGGCGGGGGGGCTTCTAGGTCCTACAATGAGCAGTTCTTC.